This record looks at one T cell receptor beta chain sequence and its context. Its matching antigen is unknown. A second about 7 to 12 cycle PCR used barcoded and J-beta primers. Unique molecular identifiers of 12 random nucleotides labeled each cDNA. Each sample provided no less than 2.5 million CDR3-containing paired-end reads. MiXCR was run by TCRdb on the 5' RACE reads, yielding one entry per CDR3 protein. Altogether under 800,000 distinct CDR3 sequences are present, roughly 45% being singletons, with the ten largest covering 20% to 25%. This record belongs to a study of blood T cells in healthy people across ages. Study findings and constraints: It was held that diversity estimates obtained from one million T cells represented underestimates.

The CDR3 spans 16 residues. Trimming at V came to 0 bases and at J to 7 bases, leaving 9 bases not matched to a gene. In germline, CDR1 is SEHNR, CDR2 FQNEAQ (reference sequence). Sample: blood. The chain is built from TRBV7-9 and TRBJ2-7; TRBD2 matches at 10 bases. The sequence was obtained from a woman aged 55-70 years in good health. In nucleotides, the CDR3 is TGTGCCAGCAGCTTAGCGCTAGCGGGAGCTAAGGATGAGCAGTACTTC. Amino acids: CASSLALAGAKDEQYF.